The rows below give T cell receptor beta chains drawn from one sample of a study of OX40 agonist ivuxolimab in advanced cancers. Only in-frame clones appear in the TCRdb table, and some are missing; sequencing was by immunoSEQ multiplex PCR. The sample lists about 63,000 clones, 91% seen once, with 4.2% in the top ten. This specimen was CD4+ or CD8+ T cells sorted from blood, taken in a trial of the OX40 agonist ivuxolimab. The receptors here all came from an adult with an advanced solid tumor such as melanoma, head and neck, liver or kidney cancer. CDR3s include the opening cysteine and the closing phenylalanine or tryptophan. A D gene is named only where the DNA matches it firmly. Clone size is given for some rows only: seen once, a few or many times, or a class if the clone is expanded.

d_call clone_size j_call v_call cdr3_nt cdr3_aa
NA NA TRBJ1-6 TRBV28 TGTGCCAGCAGTCCCTACCTCGACAGGATCGATTCACCCCTCCACTTT CASSPYLDRIDSPLHF
NA NA TRBJ2-7 TRBV29-1 TGCAGCGTTGAAGAGAGGGGCTACGAGCAGTACTTC CSVEERGYEQYF
TRBD2 NA TRBJ2-7 TRBV28 TGTGCCAGCATAGCGGGAGGTGCACCCTTATCCTACGAGCAGTACTTC CASIAGGAPLSYEQYF
NA NA TRBJ2-3 TRBV4-1 TGCGCCAGCAGCCAACGTCTGGCGGGGCCCACAGATACGCAGTATTTT CASSQRLAGPTDTQYF
NA NA TRBJ1-1 TRBV27 TGTGCCAGCAGGACGACAGGTGGGTACACTGAAGCTTTCTTT CASRTTGGYTEAFF
TRBD1 NA TRBJ2-3 TRBV7-9 TGTGCCAGCAGCTTAGGGGTCACAGGGGCGAGATGGACAGATACGCAGTATTTT CASSLGVTGARWTDTQYF
TRBD1 NA TRBJ1-2 TRBV6-5 TGTGCCAGCAGTTACTGGACAGGGGTAAACTATGGCTACACCTTC CASSYWTGVNYGYTF
NA NA TRBJ1-4 TRBV6-5 TGTGCCAGCAGTATGTACGGCCAGCCCGCTGAAAAACTGTTTTTT CASSMYGQPAEKLFF
TRBD2 NA TRBJ2-7 TRBV9 TGTGCCAGCAGCGAGGGACTAGCGGGAGGGTACGAGCAGTACTTC CASSEGLAGGYEQYF
NA NA TRBJ2-7 TRBV19 TGTGCCAGTAGTATATCCCTCGGAGGGGGCGTAGTCTACGAGCAGTACTTC CASSISLGGGVVYEQYF
TRBD1 once TRBJ2-1 TRBV27 TGTGCCAGCAGTCTCCGGACAGGGGATGTGCTGAATGAGCAGTTCTTC CASSLRTGDVLNEQFF